These 19 T cell receptor beta chains originate from one sample sequenced in a study of blood T cell repertoires in COVID-19. Method: immunoSEQ multiplex PCR; TCRdb's copy keeps in-frame clones and lacks some. This sample has approximately 250,000 clones; around 83% occur once, and the top ten carry 1.5%. The sequenced material came from peripheral blood. These receptors originate from a woman in her forties who had recovered from COVID-19.

The V gene is TRBV29-1, the J gene TRBJ2-7; 7 bases fit TRBD1. V dropped 4 bases and J dropped 7; count of bases not matched to a gene: 16. The CDR3 is 15 residues long. Germline assignment: CDR1 SQVTM and CDR2 ANQGSEA. The CDR3 is CSVVLGQRQGGEQYF. As DNA, the CDR3 is TGCAGCGTTGTCCTAGGGCAGAGACAGGGTGGGGAGCAGTACTTC.

The sample holds a few counts of this clone. The gene calls are TRBV6-5 and TRBJ2-7, with 7 nucleotides matching TRBD1. The germline V gene has CDR1 MNHEY and CDR2 SVGAGI. This CDR3 region has 14 residues. The J segment lost 6 bases and the V segment lost 7 bases, leaving 12 bases of the junction unmatched. Here the CDR3 reads CASTPPDRWSEQYF. The CDR3 DNA reads as TGTGCCAGCACCCCCCCGGACAGGTGGTCCGAGCAGTACTTC.

V is TRBV6-5 and J is TRBJ1-1, with a possible D match to TRBD1 (6 bases). The CDR3 runs to 15 residues. The germline V and J ends were trimmed by 1 base and 1 base, with 10 bases remaining between them. Germline assignment: CDR1 MNHEY and CDR2 SVGAGI. The CDR3 DNA reads as TGTGCCAGCAGTTACTTCAGGGGCTCGAACACTGAAGCTTTCTTT. It codes for CASSYFRGSNTEAFF.

This clone was recorded only once. V usage is TRBV7-2 and J usage is TRBJ1-5; weak D call: TRBD1 (5 bases). V lost 1 base to trimming and J lost 4 bases, with 11 bases between them. This CDR3 is 15 amino acids long. From germline, CDR1 is SGHTA and CDR2 FQGNSA. The CDR3 DNA reads TGTGCCAGCAGCTTAGTAGGGCAGGGAAATCAGCCCCAGCATTTT. This codes for CASSLVGQGNQPQHF.

This clone was detected once. V usage is TRBV19 and J usage is TRBJ2-3; 8 nucleotides line up with TRBD2. The germline V gene has CDR1 LNHDA and CDR2 SQIVND (reference sequence). V shed 5 bases, J shed 3 bases, and the junction held 10 bases outside the gene matches. There are 16 residues in the CDR3. CDR3 region: CASSSRGAGVTDTQYF. The CDR3 DNA sequence: TGTGCCAGTAGTTCCCGAGGAGCGGGGGTTACAGATACGCAGTATTTT.

This sequence joins TRBV28 and TRBJ1-6; D unresolved. The CDR3 runs to 15 residues. Per the germline V gene, CDR1 is MDHEN and CDR2 is SYDVKM. V was trimmed by 6 bases and J by 4 bases, leaving 13 bases between them. CDR3 protein: CASSPHGDYNSPLHF. Written as DNA, the CDR3 is TGTGCCAGCAGCCCCCACGGGGATTATAATTCACCCCTCCACTTT.

The rearrangement joins TRBV11-2 to TRBJ2-2; D is uncertain. The germline V and J ends were trimmed by 5 bases and 7 bases, with 20 bases remaining between them. Germline CDR1 reads SGHAT; CDR2 reads FQNNGV. The CDR3 contains 16 residues. CDR3 in amino acids: CASSLTVFPESGELFF. The CDR3 DNA is TGTGCCAGCAGCCTTACAGTTTTCCCCGAGAGCGGGGAGCTGTTTTTT.

This clone has a single count. The chain links TRBV2 to TRBJ2-2; D uncertain. Trimming shortened V by 4 bases and J by 4 bases, and 13 bases separated the two germline ends. CDR1 is SNHLY, CDR2 FYNNEI, per germline. There are 15 residues in the CDR3. This CDR3 is CASSVLLKGTGELFF. Here the CDR3 DNA reads TGTGCCAGCAGTGTTTTACTAAAAGGCACCGGGGAGCTGTTTTTT.

The chain carries TRBV3-1 (or the pseudogene TRBV3-2) and TRBJ2-2; D remains unclear. V was cut by 0 bases and J by 2 bases, with 10 bases left in between. This CDR3 is built from 16 residues. Germline assignment: CDR1 LGHDT and CDR2 YNNKEL (reference sequence). The CDR3 protein is CASSQELQFNTGELFF. DNA of the CDR3: TGTGCCAGCAGCCAAGAGCTACAGTTTAACACCGGGGAGCTGTTTTTT.

The rearrangement links TRBV6-5 to TRBJ1-5; D may be TRBD1 (6 bases). Germline V gene sequence: CDR1 MNHEY, CDR2 SVGAGI. This CDR3 has 14 residues. Trimming took off 5 bases at V and 2 bases at J, with 10 bases between the two ends. CDR3 in amino acids: CASSRRQGNQPQHF. The CDR3 coding sequence is TGTGCCAGCAGTCGCCGACAGGGCAATCAGCCCCAGCATTTT.

The chain employs TRBV5-5 and TRBJ2-3; 8 nucleotides line up with TRBD1. The CDR3 totals 15 residues. Germline-derived CDR1 and CDR2 are SGHKS and YYEKEE (reference sequence). V lost 4 bases to trimming and J lost 0 bases; unmatched junction nucleotides: 4. The CDR3: CASSRRQGSTDTQYF. In DNA, the CDR3 is TGTGCCAGCAGCAGAAGACAGGGGAGCACAGATACGCAGTATTTT.

CDR3 bases: TGTGCCAGCAGCTACTACACAGGGAGAACTGAAGCTTTCTTT. Translated: CASSYYTGRTEAFF. V gene TRBV13 combines with J gene TRBJ1-1; TRBD1 is a possible D gene (6 bases). The V end lost 4 bases, the J end lost 5 bases, and 14 bases lay between the germline ends. This CDR3 comprises 14 residues. Germline assignment: CDR1 PRHDT and CDR2 FYEKMQ (reference sequence).

This chain uses TRBV2 with TRBJ2-2; no clear D. The CDR3 runs to 13 residues. Trimming pared 6 bases from V and 1 base from J, leaving 6 bases between. Germline V gives CDR1 SNHLY, CDR2 FYNNEI. The CDR3 region is CASRRENTGELFF. DNA of the CDR3: TGTGCCAGCAGACGCGAGAACACCGGGGAGCTGTTTTTT.

The gene calls are TRBV7-9 and TRBJ2-5, with D possibly TRBD1 on 6 matching bases. Per germline, CDR1 SEHNR and CDR2 FQNEAQ (reference sequence). Trimming shortened V by 8 bases and J by 4 bases, and 14 bases separated the two germline ends. The CDR3 is 13 amino acids. CDR3: CASGIGGRETQYF. The CDR3, as DNA: TGTGCCAGCGGTATTGGGGGCCGAGAGACCCAGTACTTC.

This rearrangement joins TRBV5-5 to TRBJ2-2; tentatively, D is TRBD2 (5 bases). The CDR3 totals 17 residues. Trimming left V 3 bases short and J 3 bases short, with 18 bases between. Germline CDR1 SGHKS, CDR2 YYEKEE (reference sequence). This chain's CDR3 is CASSSSGFPGDTGELFF. CDR3 in DNA: TGTGCCAGCAGCTCCTCGGGCTTCCCCGGGGACACCGGGGAGCTGTTTTTT.

The chain joins TRBV29-1 to TRBJ1-4; 8 nucleotides match TRBD1. The CDR3 runs 12 residues. CDR1 is SQVTM and CDR2 is ANQGSEA in the germline V gene. J gave up 10 bases and V 4 bases, and 5 bases lay outside the gene matches. The chain's CDR3 is CSVGTGRGKLFF. In nucleotides, the CDR3 is TGCAGCGTTGGGACAGGGAGGGGAAAACTGTTTTTT.

CDR3 loop: CASSPLTGGGYTF. CDR3 sequence (DNA): TGTGCCAGCAGCCCCTTGACCGGGGGTGGCTACACCTTC. The J gene is TRBJ1-2, the V gene TRBV11-2; possibly TRBD1 for D (5 bases). Between the trimmed V and J ends, which lost 5 bases and 7 bases, there was a span of 14 bases. CDR1 and CDR2 from the germline V gene are SGHAT and FQNNGV. This CDR3 has 13 residues.

As DNA, the CDR3 is TGCGCCAGCAGCGCGGGAACGACAGGGGGCGATGGGAACATTCAGTACTTC. Its protein is CASSAGTTGGDGNIQYF. The chain employs TRBV5-1 and TRBJ2-4; 10 bases match TRBD1. This CDR3 comprises 17 residues. The germline CDR1 and CDR2 sequences are SGHRS and YFSETQ. After removal of 4 bases from V and 7 bases from J, the junction contained 14 bases not matched to a gene.

This clone was seen only once. The chain joins TRBV7-9 to TRBJ1-1; tentatively, D is TRBD1 (6 bases). V was pared by 4 bases and J by 1 base, with 13 bases between. The CDR3 sequence is 15 residues long. Per the germline V gene, CDR1 is SEHNR and CDR2 is FQNEAQ (reference sequence). Here the CDR3 reads CASSSRGGENTEAFF. The CDR3 DNA sequence: TGTGCCAGCAGCTCCCGAGGGGGGGAGAACACTGAAGCTTTCTTT. Full variable domain (outside the CDR3, taken from reference TRBV7-9 and TRBJ1-1): DTGVSQNPRHKITKRGQNVTFRCDPISEHNRLYWYRQTLGQGPEFLTYFQNEAQLEKSRLLSDRFSAERPKGSFSTLEIQRTEQGDSAMYLCASSSRGGENTEAFFGQGTRLTVV.